This T cell receptor (beta chain) was sequenced in a study of tumor and adjacent non-tumor tissue in lung cancer. Whole-study results and caveats: TCR diversity was significantly greater in tumor than normal lung tissue. Normal lung showed higher cumulative top 100 clone frequency than tumor. Tumor TCR diversity, when higher, was linked to shorter survival.

TCRbeta libraries were built with three rounds of nested PCR, modified from ARM-PCR. TCRdb used MiXCR to reprocess the multiplex PCR reads, holding one entry per CDR3 protein. The sample includes approximately 100,000 distinct CDR3 sequences, approximately 60% of them seen just once. About this clonotype itself: Its antigen is unknown.

This CDR3 spans 15 amino acids. Germline CDR1 reads MNHEY; CDR2 reads SVGAGI. Trimming removed 8 bases at V and 3 bases at J, with 17 bases between. This sample's RNA came from whole unsorted tissue. This non-tumor lung sample came from over 3 cm beyond the tumor edge. The sample was distant non-tumor lung tissue. This sequence joins TRBV6-5 and TRBJ1-5; D is possibly TRBD1 (5 bases). This TCR was sampled from a man between 25 and 39 years old with non-small cell lung cancer. CDR3 nucleotides: TGTGCCAGCGGCGACGGGGGGGGAATCAATCAGCCCCAGCATTTT. Its translation: CASGDGGGINQPQHF.